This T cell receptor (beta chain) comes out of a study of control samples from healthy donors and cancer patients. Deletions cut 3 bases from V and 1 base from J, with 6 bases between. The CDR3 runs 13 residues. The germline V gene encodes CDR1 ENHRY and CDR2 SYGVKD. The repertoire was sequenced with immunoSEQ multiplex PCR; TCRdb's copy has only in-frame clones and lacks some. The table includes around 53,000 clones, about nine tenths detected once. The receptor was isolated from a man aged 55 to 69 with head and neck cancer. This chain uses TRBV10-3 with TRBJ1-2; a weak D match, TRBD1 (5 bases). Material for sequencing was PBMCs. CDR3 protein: CAISDQGNYGYTF. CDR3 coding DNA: TGTGCCATCAGTGATCAGGGTAACTATGGCTACACCTTC.